Below, 27 T cell receptor beta chains from the same sample are listed, as sequenced in a study of cytomegalovirus exposure and HLA in healthy donors (dated by TCRdb to 2016 to 2017). Libraries were built with the immunoSEQ multiplex PCR assay. The multiplex PCR relied on a mix of 60 forward primers for TCR Vbeta segments and 13 reverse primers for TCR Jbeta segments. Entries here come from immuneACCESS through TCRdb and include only in-frame sequences with V and J called. Some clones fail to appear in such tables; in the studies checked, an unresolved V gene covers under half of the shortfall, and the cause of the remainder is unknown. Here the sample has about 89,000 clones; 85% occur a single time. Over 7% of the sample rests with the top ten. The sequenced sample consisted of PBMCs. The receptors derive from a man in his forties or fifties in good health and CMV-seropositive.

In its sample, this clone was seen once. J is TRBJ1-3 and V is TRBV6-5, with 7 nucleotides matching TRBD1. The V gene's germline CDR1 is MNHEY and CDR2 SVGAGI. The CDR3 has 16 residues. The trim removed 2 bases at V and 0 bases at J, leaving 4 bases unmatched. The CDR3 DNA sequence: TGTGCCAGCAGTTACAGAGGGGGCTCCTCTGGAAACACCATATATTTT. Translation: CASSYRGGSSGNTIYF.

V and J are TRBV9 and TRBJ2-3; D is perhaps TRBD1 (6 bases). CDR1 and CDR2 from the germline V gene are SGDLS and YYNGEE. Trimming took off 4 bases at V and 0 bases at J, with 12 bases between the two ends. This CDR3 has 15 residues. The CDR3 DNA follows: TGTGCCAGCAGCACACGACAGGAGAGCACAGATACGCAGTATTTT. Its translation is CASSTRQESTDTQYF.

The V and J genes are TRBV2 and TRBJ2-1, with 7 positions matching TRBD2. The germline V gene has CDR1 SNHLY and CDR2 FYNNEI. There are 14 residues in the CDR3. V shed 2 bases, J shed 9 bases, and the junction held 7 bases outside the gene matches. CDR3 sequence reads: CASSEFSGEGEQFF. The CDR3 DNA sequence: TGTGCCAGCAGTGAATTCTCCGGGGAGGGTGAGCAGTTCTTC.

The J gene is TRBJ2-1, the V gene TRBV25-1; 7 bases fit TRBD2. The CDR3 has 17 amino acids. The V gene's germline CDR1 is MGHDK and CDR2 SYGVNS. J lost 0 bases, V lost 2 bases, and 7 bases had no gene match. This CDR3 is CASSEPGGLSSYNEQFF. Written as DNA, the CDR3 is TGTGCCAGCAGTGAACCGGGAGGCCTGAGCTCCTACAATGAGCAGTTCTTC.

The chain couples TRBV11-2 to TRBJ2-7; 11 bases map to TRBD2. The CDR3 sequence is 17 residues long. Trimming at V came to 5 bases and at J to 3 bases, leaving 12 bases not matched to a gene. The V gene's germline CDR1 is SGHAT and CDR2 FQNNGV. The CDR3 is CASSISTTGTSGYEQYF. DNA for the CDR3: TGTGCCAGCAGCATCTCCACAACCGGGACTAGCGGCTACGAGCAGTACTTC. The full variable domain, in which reference TRBV11-2 and TRBJ2-7 provide the parts outside the CDR3, is EAGVAQSPRYKIIEKRQSVAFWCNPISGHATLYWYQQILGQGPKLLIQFQNNGVVDDSQLPKDRFSAERLKGVDSTLKIQPAKLEDSAVYLCASSISTTGTSGYEQYFGPGTRLTVT.

The genes are TRBV2 and TRBJ2-3; D may be TRBD1 (5 bases). V was cut by 2 bases and J by 5 bases, with 11 bases left in between. The CDR3 sequence is 14 residues long. CDR1 is SNHLY and CDR2 is FYNNEI in the germline V gene. The chain's CDR3 is CASSEQGIGDTQYF. For the CDR3, the DNA is TGTGCCAGCAGTGAACAGGGAATCGGAGATACGCAGTATTTT.

On this clone: One end of the junction varies from germline; a read error may be responsible. The gene calls are TRBV7-7 and TRBJ2-1, with TRBD2 identical over 11 bases. CDR3 length equals 17 residues. CDR1 SSHAT and CDR2 FNYEAQ come from the germline V gene (reference sequence). The CDR3 DNA sequence: TGTGCTAGCAGCCCACTAGCGGGAGCGATCTCCTACAATGAGCAGTTCTTC. Protein: CASSPLAGAISYNEQFF.

The chain joins TRBV11-2 to TRBJ2-7; TRBD1 matches 11 bases. CDR1 is SGHAT, CDR2 FQNNGV, per germline. This CDR3 spans 16 amino acids. V lost 4 bases to trimming and J lost 6 bases; unmatched junction nucleotides: 11. In DNA form, the CDR3 reads TGTGCCAGCAGCTCATACTCCGGGACAGGGGGATCCGAGCAGTACTTC. It specifies CASSSYSGTGGSEQYF.

The rearrangement uses TRBV5-6 and TRBJ2-3; a possible D gene is TRBD2 (7 bases). Germline lookup yields CDR1 SGHDT and CDR2 YYEEEE. The V end was cut by 0 bases, the J end by 6 bases, with 14 bases between. This CDR3 region has 15 residues. CDR3 nucleotides: TGTGCCAGCAGCTTGGCCGGGGGGCTGGTCGATACGCAGTATTTT. Protein product: CASSLAGGLVDTQYF.

The table lists this clone with a few counts. The chain recombines TRBV11-3 with TRBJ2-3; the D is unclear. Trimming took off 5 bases at V and 4 bases at J, with 10 bases between the two ends. CDR1 is SGHNT and CDR2 is YENEEA in the germline V gene. The CDR3 totals 13 residues. The CDR3 nucleotides read TGTGCCAGCAGCCTTTCCCGGGCAGATACGCAGTATTTT. Residues: CASSLSRADTQYF.

The rearrangement links TRBV5-8 to TRBJ1-2, with D perhaps TRBD1 (6 bases). V gave up 5 bases and J gave up 7 bases, with 15 bases separating them. The CDR3 is 13 amino acids. The germline V gene has CDR1 SGHTS and CDR2 YDEGEE. In DNA form, the CDR3 reads TGTGCCAGCAGGGGCGGGGGCTTGAGTGGCTACACCTTC. As protein: CASRGGGLSGYTF.

The chain employs TRBV7-8 and TRBJ2-5; 7 bases agree with TRBD2. V shed 5 bases, J shed 4 bases, and the junction held 7 bases outside the gene matches. The germline CDR1 and CDR2 sequences are SGHVS and FQNEAQ. The CDR3 extends over 14 amino acids. The DNA of the CDR3 is TGTGCCAGCAGCCCCCATGGGGGGGTAGAGACCCAGTACTTC. This codes for CASSPHGGVETQYF.

V usage is TRBV6-5 and J usage is TRBJ2-3; TRBD1 aligns across 11 bases. The J segment lost 4 bases and the V segment lost 6 bases, leaving 3 bases of the junction unmatched. From germline, CDR1 is MNHEY and CDR2 SVGAGI. This CDR3 has 14 residues. The CDR3 is CASRTGQGADTQYF. CDR3 DNA: TGTGCCAGCAGGACGGGACAGGGGGCAGATACGCAGTATTTT.

The chain uses TRBV9 and TRBJ2-3; 8 nucleotides line up with TRBD2. Trimming at V came to 1 base and at J to 5 bases, leaving 3 bases not matched to a gene. Germline V CDR1 and CDR2: SGDLS, YYNGEE. The CDR3 has 14 amino acids. DNA for the CDR3: TGTGCCAGCAGCGTATCGGGAGGGCTAGATACGCAGTATTTT. Its protein is CASSVSGGLDTQYF.

The CDR3, as DNA: TGTGCCAGCAGCCTAGGTAGCCTCGCAACTAATGAAAAACTGTTTTTT. Amino acid sequence: CASSLGSLATNEKLFF. The chain recombines TRBV5-8 with TRBJ1-4, with unresolved D. The CDR3 is made up of 16 amino acids. In germline, CDR1 is SGHTS, CDR2 YDEGEE. V was clipped by 4 bases and J by 0 bases, with 13 bases between them.

The chain couples TRBV4-1 to TRBJ2-1, with 13 bases fitting TRBD2. V lost 4 bases and J lost 3; bases outside the gene matches: 12. CDR1 is MGHRA and CDR2 is YSYEKL in the germline V gene. This CDR3 region has 19 residues. CDR3 in amino acids: CASSPPGQGLAGFYNEQFF. CDR3 nucleotides: TGCGCCAGCAGCCCACCGGGACAGGGACTAGCGGGGTTCTACAATGAGCAGTTCTTC.

This chain joins TRBV6-5 and TRBJ1-1, with TRBD1 matching over 10 bases. The CDR3 runs 13 residues. The germline V gene has CDR1 MNHEY and CDR2 SVGAGI. Trimming removed 6 bases from V and 6 bases from J; junction bases left unmatched: 4. The CDR3 DNA sequence: TGTGCCAGCAGCCGACAGGGGGCCCCTGAAGCTTTCTTT. Protein sequence: CASSRQGAPEAFF.

The genes are TRBV4-1 and TRBJ2-5; the match to TRBD1 covers 8 bases. The germline CDR1 and CDR2 sequences are MGHRA and YSYEKL. The CDR3 runs to 12 residues. Losses at the gene ends were 8 bases for V and 8 bases for J; bases not matched to a gene: 7. The CDR3 region has the DNA TGCGCCAGCGGACAGGGATTTGGAACCCAGTACTTC. As protein: CASGQGFGTQYF.

The chain joins TRBV7-3 to TRBJ2-3; D possibly corresponds to TRBD2 (6 bases). Germline V gene sequence: CDR1 SGHTA, CDR2 FQGTGA. Trimming removed 3 bases at V and 4 bases at J, with 14 bases between. The CDR3 length is 15 residues. DNA for the CDR3: TGTGCCAGCAGCTTGTTTGCGGGGTTCTCAGATACGCAGTATTTT. Its translation: CASSLFAGFSDTQYF.

This clone was recorded once. CDR3 nucleotides: TGTGCCAGTAGTATCAGGGGCACAGATACGCAGTATTTT. Translated, it gives CASSIRGTDTQYF. This rearrangement joins TRBV19 to TRBJ2-3, with D maybe TRBD1 (5 bases). Germline lookup yields CDR1 LNHDA and CDR2 SQIVND (reference sequence). The V end lost 3 bases, the J end lost 1 base, and 5 bases lay between the germline ends. The CDR3 contains 13 residues.

The chain uses TRBV5-8 and TRBJ2-7, with D tentatively TRBD1 (6 bases). V was cut by 0 bases and J by 4 bases, with 17 bases left in between. The germline V gene has CDR1 SGHTS and CDR2 YDEGEE. This CDR3 comprises 16 residues. For the CDR3, the DNA is TGTGCCAGCAGCTTGGTCCCCAGGGGAAGGTTTTACGAGCAGTACTTC. It translates to CASSLVPRGRFYEQYF.

This clone was seen only once. The chain combines TRBV6-1 with TRBJ1-3; a weak D match, TRBD1 (6 bases). Germline CDR1 MNHNS, CDR2 SASEGT. V lost 0 bases, J lost 1 base, and 19 bases lay in between. The CDR3 has 19 amino acids. CDR3 residues: CASSEALGQLLISGNTIYF. CDR3 DNA sequence: TGTGCCAGCAGTGAAGCGCTTGGACAGCTACTTATTTCTGGAAACACCATATATTTT.

The chain carries TRBV28 and TRBJ2-7, with TRBD2 identical over 16 bases. The ends lost 10 bases at V and 3 bases at J; junction bases unmatched: 12. The CDR3 sequence is 17 residues long. CDR1 is MDHEN, CDR2 SYDVKM, per germline. The CDR3 DNA reads as TGTGCCACCGTGGGGACTAGCGGGAGGGCGACAGACTACGAGCAGTACTTC. Its translation is CATVGTSGRATDYEQYF.

This rearrangement joins TRBV11-1 to TRBJ1-6; D call uncertain. V shed 3 bases and J shed 9 bases, with 9 bases lying between them. Germline V gives CDR1 SGHAT, CDR2 FQDESV (reference sequence). There are 13 residues in the CDR3. As DNA, the CDR3 is TGTGCCAGCAGCTTCCCCGAGGCTTCACCCCTCCACTTT. Its protein product is CASSFPEASPLHF.

A single count supports this clone. CDR3 nucleotide sequence: TGCGCCAGCAGCTTTCGGACAGAAAATAATTCACCCCTCCACTTT. Its protein is CASSFRTENNSPLHF. The chain employs TRBV5-1 and TRBJ1-6, with D tentatively TRBD1 (6 bases). V was cut by 2 bases and J by 5 bases, with 11 bases left in between. CDR3 size: 15 residues. Per the germline V gene, CDR1 is SGHRS and CDR2 is YFSETQ.

V and J are TRBV5-6 and TRBJ2-4; D unclear. This CDR3 contains 14 residues. Germline CDR1 reads SGHDT; CDR2 reads YYEEEE. V gave up 1 base and J gave up 0 bases, with 5 bases separating them. The CDR3 coding sequence is TGTGCCAGCAGCTTGTTAAAAGCCAAAAACATTCAGTACTTC. As protein: CASSLLKAKNIQYF.

V gene TRBV5-1 combines with J gene TRBJ2-5; TRBD1 matches at 7 bases. The CDR3 loop spans 13 amino acids. Trimming cost V 4 bases and J 3 bases; bases outside gene matches: 3. Germline loops: CDR1 SGHRS, CDR2 YFSETQ. The CDR3 sequence is CASSPGTEETQYF. DNA of the CDR3: TGCGCCAGCAGCCCGGGGACAGAAGAGACCCAGTACTTC. Variable domain in full (rest from reference TRBV5-1 and TRBJ2-5): KAGVTQTPRYLIKTRGQQVTLSCSPISGHRSVSWYQQTPGQGLQFLFEYFSETQRNKGNFPGRFSGRQFSNSRSEMNVSTLELGDSALYLCASSPGTEETQYFGPGTRLLVL.